This T cell receptor (beta chain) is drawn from a study of shared clonotypes between healthy human individuals. This CDR3 contains 17 residues. V was clipped by 3 bases and J by 0 bases, with 16 bases between them. Germline V lookup: CDR1 MNHEY, CDR2 SMNVEV (reference sequence). The assay was carried out at the deep level. The method was immunoSEQ multiplex PCR; TCRdb's version includes in-frame clones alone and lacks a portion of them. The sample contains some 1 million clones, 65% to 75% of which appear only once. This clone was recorded once. V is TRBV27 and J is TRBJ2-3; D is uncertain. The source is a man aged 18 to 30 in good health. The material sequenced was memory CD4+ T cells sorted from blood. Subset described: CD45RA-negative fraction. The CDR3 sequence is CASSFRPLLGSTDTQYF. DNA of the CDR3: TGTGCCAGCAGTTTCCGCCCACTTCTGGGTAGCACAGATACGCAGTATTTT.